This T cell receptor beta chain was sequenced during a study of vaccination effects on CD4 cells after COVID-19. Study at large: Two doses of either BNT162b2 or mRNA-1273 were given to each participant. From a couple of convalescent patients, samples were taken 16 days and one week before vaccination.

Before any sequencing was done, the ViraFEST assay used viral peptide pools to expand antigen-specific CD4+ T cells. CD4+ T cells were isolated after about nine days of culture. Infection dated between March and December 2020, before the Alpha, Beta and Delta variants reached the United States. Cultures of roughly 2 million PBMC per well contained about 11 IU/ml IL-2 plus 10 ug/ml peptides. This CDR3 region has 17 residues. V was pared by 0 bases and J by 5 bases, with 12 bases of the junction left unmatched. Germline values: CDR1 MNHEY, CDR2 SMNVEV (reference sequence). As regards this clone: Its antigen is unknown.

Profiling relied on immunoSEQ multiplex PCR, and the TCRdb table lists in-frame clones only, not all of them. The sample has about 22,000 clones; about 80% are singletons. This chain links TRBV27 with TRBJ1-1, with 7 bases identical to TRBD1. This specimen consisted of CD4+ T cells from PBMCs cultured with a peptide pool, obtained before COVID-19 vaccination. The source of this sequence is a human donor who had a prior SARS-CoV-2 infection. The DNA of the CDR3 is TGTGCCAGCAGTTTATCGGGCAGGGGGTTTGCAGGGACTGAAGCTTTCTTT. This gives the protein CASSLSGRGFAGTEAFF.